A selection of T cell receptor beta chains follows, all from one sample in a study of technical replicates of blood from a few donors. TCRdb's copy holds only in-frame clones and misses some; the assay was immunoSEQ multiplex PCR. Among more than 75,000 clones, under 96% were seen once, and the ten largest hold approximately 0.41%. The sequenced material came from T cells isolated from PBMCs. The receptors stem from a human donor in good health. CDR3s include the opening cysteine and the closing phenylalanine or tryptophan. The order of the fields is V gene, J gene, CDR3 length, clone size, CDR3 protein. Size values are once, few and many counts, or a class for expanded clones, and some rows have none.

v_gene: TRBV13; j_gene: TRBJ2-3; len: 14; abundance: .; CDR3aa: CASSLSGPTDTQYF
v_gene: TRBV5-1; j_gene: TRBJ2-1; len: 12; abundance: .; CDR3aa: CASNNYDNEQFF
v_gene: TRBV9; j_gene: TRBJ2-7; len: 16; abundance: .; CDR3aa: CASSVGQGALSYEQYF
v_gene: TRBV28; j_gene: TRBJ2-1; len: 14; abundance: .; CDR3aa: CASAGQGGRDEQFF
v_gene: TRBV27; j_gene: TRBJ1-2; len: 12; abundance: once; CDR3aa: CASSLGGNGYTF
v_gene: TRBV18; j_gene: TRBJ2-5; len: 14; abundance: .; CDR3aa: CASSLQTAQETQYF
v_gene: TRBV11-2; j_gene: TRBJ2-1; len: 14; abundance: .; CDR3aa: CASRTQYSYNEQFF
v_gene: TRBV9; j_gene: TRBJ2-7; len: 15; abundance: .; CDR3aa: CASSVEGGFFYEQYF
v_gene: TRBV5-4; j_gene: TRBJ2-5; len: 14; abundance: .; CDR3aa: CASSLGGWEETQYF
v_gene: TRBV7-9; j_gene: TRBJ1-5; len: 16; abundance: .; CDR3aa: CASSPPETYSNQPQHF
v_gene: TRBV7-2; j_gene: TRBJ2-7; len: 15; abundance: .; CDR3aa: CASSFAGGSSYEQYF
v_gene: TRBV10-3; j_gene: TRBJ1-4; len: 13; abundance: .; CDR3aa: CAISDRGSEKLFF
v_gene: TRBV11-1; j_gene: TRBJ2-7; len: 16; abundance: .; CDR3aa: CASSLARSITPYEQYF
v_gene: TRBV6-4; j_gene: TRBJ1-5; len: 13; abundance: .; CDR3aa: CASRNTNGQPQHF
v_gene: TRBV5-1; j_gene: TRBJ2-2; len: 17; abundance: .; CDR3aa: CASSSSWDTANTGELFF
v_gene: TRBV19; j_gene: TRBJ1-1; len: 16; abundance: once; CDR3aa: CASSIDQRALNTEAFF
v_gene: TRBV11-2; j_gene: TRBJ2-5; len: 16; abundance: .; CDR3aa: CASSRKGSGRGETQYF
v_gene: TRBV6-1; j_gene: TRBJ1-2; len: 13; abundance: .; CDR3aa: CASSENPDYGYTF
v_gene: TRBV19; j_gene: TRBJ2-1; len: 16; abundance: .; CDR3aa: CASSFGQGAYYNEQFF
v_gene: TRBV11-3; j_gene: TRBJ2-1; len: 12; abundance: .; CDR3aa: CASALAGGEQFF
v_gene: TRBV5-1; j_gene: TRBJ1-2; len: 17; abundance: .; CDR3aa: CASSRNPDRGRFYGYTF
v_gene: TRBV4-2; j_gene: TRBJ2-7; len: 19; abundance: .; CDR3aa: CASSQDPGLAGGFSYEQYF
v_gene: TRBV11-3; j_gene: TRBJ2-5; len: 15; abundance: .; CDR3aa: CASSSGGGLQETQYF
v_gene: TRBV10-3; j_gene: TRBJ1-1; len: 13; abundance: .; CDR3aa: CAIRGGLNTEAFF
v_gene: TRBV9; j_gene: TRBJ2-7; len: 15; abundance: .; CDR3aa: CASSLSPGLSYEQYF
v_gene: TRBV19; j_gene: TRBJ2-2; len: 15; abundance: .; CDR3aa: CASSFTSPNTGELFF
v_gene: TRBV7-9; j_gene: TRBJ1-5; len: 14; abundance: .; CDR3aa: CASSSTGNNQPQHF
v_gene: TRBV2; j_gene: TRBJ2-7; len: 13; abundance: .; CDR3aa: CASILDRGREQYF
v_gene: TRBV9; j_gene: TRBJ1-5; len: 14; abundance: .; CDR3aa: CASSVVHYLQPQHF
v_gene: TRBV4-1; j_gene: TRBJ1-2; len: 16; abundance: .; CDR3aa: CASSQDWAGANYGYTF
v_gene: TRBV7-9; j_gene: TRBJ1-1; len: 15; abundance: .; CDR3aa: CASSLQGHLNTEAFF
v_gene: TRBV27; j_gene: TRBJ2-7; len: 13; abundance: .; CDR3aa: CATSGALFYEQYF
v_gene: TRBV2; j_gene: TRBJ2-7; len: 13; abundance: once; CDR3aa: CASSAGTAYEQYF
v_gene: TRBV7-8; j_gene: TRBJ2-3; len: 15; abundance: .; CDR3aa: CASSRRGLGADTQYF
v_gene: TRBV5-1; j_gene: TRBJ2-1; len: 15; abundance: .; CDR3aa: CASSLGLAEWDEQFF
v_gene: TRBV6-6; j_gene: TRBJ2-7; len: 14; abundance: .; CDR3aa: CASRELRDNLEQYF